A single sample is the source of the 20 T cell receptor beta chains below, sequenced in a study of cytomegalovirus exposure and HLA in healthy donors. PCR used 60 Vbeta primers and 13 Jbeta primers. The assay was immunoSEQ multiplex PCR, and TCRdb's table has in-frame clones only and misses some. The sample lists 87,000 or so clones, about 76% seen once, with 4.5% to 5% in the top ten. The sequencing input was PBMCs. Every receptor here comes from a woman aged 40 to 50 in good health and CMV-seronegative.

DNA of the CDR3: TGTGCCAGCAGCTTGGTTAGCGGGGGGGCCGCGGATACGCAGTATTTT. It translates to CASSLVSGGAADTQYF. The chain joins TRBV5-8 to TRBJ2-3; 11 bases fit TRBD2. The germline CDR1 and CDR2 sequences are SGHTS and YDEGEE. J lost 6 bases, V lost 0 bases, and 6 bases had no gene match. The CDR3 runs 16 residues.

About this clone: This specimen includes other DNA sequences encoding the same CDR3. The CDR3 nucleotides read TGCGCCAGCAGCCAAGAAGCAGGGGGAAATTCACCCCTCCACTTT. Translated: CASSQEAGGNSPLHF. V usage is TRBV4-1 and J usage is TRBJ1-6; 7 bases line up with TRBD1. The CDR3 has 15 amino acids. Germline V gives CDR1 MGHRA, CDR2 YSYEKL. V lost 0 bases and J lost 7; bases outside the gene matches: 3.

V and J are TRBV9 and TRBJ1-2; 7 positions agree with TRBD1. V lost 3 bases to trimming and J lost 4 bases; unmatched junction nucleotides: 12. The CDR3 is 16 residues long. Germline CDR1 is SGDLS and CDR2 is YYNGEE. The CDR3 DNA follows: TGTGCCAGCAGCGACTCAACAGGGGACCCCGTCTATGGCTACACCTTC. Translated: CASSDSTGDPVYGYTF.

The chain links TRBV14 to TRBJ2-5; D is possibly TRBD1 (5 bases). The V gene's germline CDR1 is SGHDN and CDR2 FVKESK. CDR3 length equals 14 residues. Trimming took off 0 bases at V and 5 bases at J, with 10 bases between the two ends. The CDR3: CASSQDGAGETQYF. The CDR3 coding sequence is TGTGCCAGCAGCCAAGATGGGGCCGGGGAGACCCAGTACTTC.

The rearrangement joins TRBV30 to TRBJ1-2, with D unresolved. Trimming left V 2 bases short and J 3 bases short, with 13 bases between. Germline V gene lookup returns CDR1 GTSNPN and CDR2 SVGIG (reference sequence). The length of the CDR3 is 14 residues. The chain's CDR3 is CAWSTQNDDYGYTF. The CDR3 DNA is TGTGCCTGGAGTACACAGAATGACGACTATGGCTACACCTTC.

This chain connects TRBV6-5 to TRBJ1-2; tentative D call: TRBD1 (6 bases). Germline V CDR1 and CDR2: MNHEY, SVGAGI. V was trimmed by 6 bases and J by 2 bases, leaving 10 bases between them. This CDR3 is 13 amino acids long. CDR3 sequence (DNA): TGTGCCAGCAGCTTTACAGGGAACTATGGCTACACCTTC. It codes for CASSFTGNYGYTF.

The rearrangement uses TRBV27 and TRBJ2-7; possible D gene TRBD1, 6 bases. V lost 3 bases and J 0 bases, leaving 9 bases between the germline ends. Germline CDR1 MNHEY, CDR2 SMNVEV (reference sequence). The CDR3 totals 14 residues. The CDR3 DNA reads as TGTGCCAGCAGTTTGGCGGACAGCTCCTACGAGCAGTACTTC. Its translation is CASSLADSSYEQYF.

Of note for this clone: Different DNA sequences within this sample yield the same CDR3. This chain connects TRBV10-2 to TRBJ1-1, with 7 positions matching TRBD1. CDR1 WSHSY and CDR2 SAAADI come from the germline V gene. The CDR3 runs to 15 residues. With V trimmed by 7 bases and J by 3 bases, 11 bases remained unmatched. The chain's CDR3 is CASNKGALAYTEAFF. DNA of the CDR3: TGCGCCAGCAACAAGGGGGCTTTGGCGTACACTGAAGCTTTCTTT.

The chain links TRBV15 to TRBJ1-5; TRBD1 aligns across 7 bases. From germline, CDR1 is LNHNV and CDR2 YYDKDF (reference sequence). CDR3 size: 15 residues. The trim removed 2 bases at V and 3 bases at J, leaving 4 bases unmatched. CDR3 bases: TGTGCCACCAGCAGAACCGGGACAGCCAATCAGCCCCAGCATTTT. Translation gives CATSRTGTANQPQHF.

V and J are TRBV20-1 and TRBJ1-1; perhaps TRBD1 as D (6 bases). The CDR3 consists of 11 residues. Per the germline V gene, CDR1 is DFQATT and CDR2 is SNEGSKA (reference sequence). V dropped 5 bases and J dropped 7 bases, with 11 bases sitting between them. The CDR3 DNA reads as TGCAGTGCTTTACAGGGAAATGAAGCTTTCTTT. This encodes CSALQGNEAFF.

As to this clone: The junction does not match germline at one end; this may be a read error. The chain couples TRBV4-3 to TRBJ2-5; 16 nucleotides align to TRBD2. The CDR3 runs to 17 residues. CDR1 is LGHNA and CDR2 is YSLEER in the germline V gene. The CDR3 DNA reads as TGCGTCAGCTGCCAAGGGGGGACTAGCGGGGGGGCGGAGACCCAGTACTTC. This codes for CVSCQGGTSGGAETQYF.

The V and J genes are TRBV10-2 and TRBJ2-2; D gene ambiguous. The CDR3 is 13 residues long. Per the germline V gene, CDR1 is WSHSY and CDR2 is SAAADI. The ends were cut back, 6 bases at V and 5 bases at J, with 10 bases in the middle. CDR3 sequence (DNA): TGCGCCAGCAGACTCGAGCCGACCGGGGAGCTGTTTTTT. Protein sequence: CASRLEPTGELFF.

The V call is TRBV10-3, the J call TRBJ1-2; a possible D gene is TRBD1 (6 bases). The germline gives CDR1 ENHRY, CDR2 SYGVKD. The CDR3 contains 16 residues. Trimming removed 7 bases from V and 0 bases from J, with 18 bases in between. The CDR3 loop is CAIIFPPWTANYGYTF. DNA for the CDR3: TGTGCCATCATTTTTCCCCCATGGACAGCTAACTATGGCTACACCTTC.

The genes are TRBV5-1 and TRBJ2-7; 7 positions agree with TRBD2. V shed 4 bases and J 5 bases; nucleotides not matched to a gene: 9. Germline-derived CDR1 and CDR2 are SGHRS and YFSETQ. The CDR3 extends over 14 amino acids. Here the CDR3 DNA reads TGCGCCAGCAGCACCCGGACGGGGGGTCACGAGCAGTACTTC. Its translation: CASSTRTGGHEQYF.

A remark on this clone: One end of the junction does not line up with germline, which may come from a read error. This chain uses TRBV7-2 with TRBJ2-1, with D perhaps matching TRBD2 (5 bases). CDR3 length: 17 residues. Germline CDR1 and CDR2: SGHTA and FQGNSA. CDR3 DNA: TGTGCCAGCAGCTTAACCGGGTTCCTGGGAGAATACACTGAGCCGTTCTTC. It specifies CASSLTGFLGEYTEPFF.

The J gene is TRBJ2-1, the V gene TRBV19; the D is unclear. The CDR3 totals 14 residues. Germline CDR1 LNHDA, CDR2 SQIVND (reference sequence). Trimming took 4 bases from V and 6 from J, leaving 13 bases between them. The CDR3 reads CASSNRVAPNEQFF. CDR3 nucleotides: TGTGCCAGTAGTAACCGGGTCGCCCCCAATGAGCAGTTCTTC.

The chain employs TRBV4-1 and TRBJ2-5, with D perhaps TRBD2 (7 bases). The CDR3 totals 14 residues. CDR1 MGHRA and CDR2 YSYEKL come from the germline V gene. Trimming cost V 5 bases and J 2 bases, with 12 bases left between them. CDR3 residues: CASSSAGAQETQYF. Here the CDR3 DNA reads TGCGCCAGCAGCTCGGCGGGGGCGCAAGAGACCCAGTACTTC.

The chain is built from TRBV28 and TRBJ1-6, with D unresolved. The CDR3 length is 13 residues. The V gene's germline CDR1 is MDHEN and CDR2 SYDVKM. V dropped 6 bases and J dropped 7 bases, with 10 bases sitting between them. The CDR3 DNA follows: TGTGCCAGCAGGTACACAACCAATTCACCCCTCCACTTT. Its protein product is CASRYTTNSPLHF.

The V and J genes are TRBV7-9 and TRBJ2-1; 7 nucleotides agree with TRBD2. The CDR3 is 15 residues long. V lost 1 base to trimming and J lost 2 bases; unmatched junction nucleotides: 2. Germline CDR1 and CDR2: SEHNR and FQNEAQ (reference sequence). DNA of the CDR3: TGTGCCAGCAGCTTAGTGGCGGGGGCCTACAATGAGCAGTTCTTC. It specifies CASSLVAGAYNEQFF.

DNA for the CDR3: TGTGCTAGTGCCCCGGGACTAGCGGGGTCTTCGAACACCGGGGAGCTGTTTTTT. It translates to CASAPGLAGSSNTGELFF. The genes are TRBV12-5 and TRBJ2-2, with 13 bases that match TRBD2. V was pared by 7 bases and J by 0 bases, with 8 bases of the junction left unmatched. The CDR3 runs to 18 residues. Germline V gene sequence: CDR1 LGHNT, CDR2 FRNRAP.